This TCR beta chain stems from a study of shared clonotypes between healthy human individuals. The CDR3 has 15 amino acids. The junction had 6 bases not matched to a gene; V was cut back by 5 bases and J by 0 bases. The germline CDR1 and CDR2 sequences are SNHLY and FYNNEI. Broader study findings: Read depth was anticipated to influence clonotype sharing among donors.

About this clone: Its antigen is still unknown.

Only in-frame clones appear in the TCRdb table, and some are missing; sequencing was by immunoSEQ multiplex PCR. Here the sample spans roughly 2.6 million clones, about 92% being singletons. Source material: naive CD4+ T cells sorted from blood. Subset reported: CD45RA+ positively selected. The chain is built from TRBV2 and TRBJ1-2, with 7 bases lining up with TRBD1. The source of this sequence is a man between 18 and 29 years old in good health. The CDR3: CASSLQGTANYGYTF. The CDR3 bases are TGTGCCAGCAGTCTCCAAGGGACAGCTAACTATGGCTACACCTTC. The variable domain in full, with the rest retrieved from reference TRBV2 and TRBJ1-2, is EPEVTQTPSHQVTQMGQEVILRCVPISNHLYFYWYRQILGQKVEFLVSFYNNEISEKSEIFDDQFSVERPDGSNFTLKIRSTKLEDSAMYFCASSLQGTANYGYTFGSGTRLTVV.